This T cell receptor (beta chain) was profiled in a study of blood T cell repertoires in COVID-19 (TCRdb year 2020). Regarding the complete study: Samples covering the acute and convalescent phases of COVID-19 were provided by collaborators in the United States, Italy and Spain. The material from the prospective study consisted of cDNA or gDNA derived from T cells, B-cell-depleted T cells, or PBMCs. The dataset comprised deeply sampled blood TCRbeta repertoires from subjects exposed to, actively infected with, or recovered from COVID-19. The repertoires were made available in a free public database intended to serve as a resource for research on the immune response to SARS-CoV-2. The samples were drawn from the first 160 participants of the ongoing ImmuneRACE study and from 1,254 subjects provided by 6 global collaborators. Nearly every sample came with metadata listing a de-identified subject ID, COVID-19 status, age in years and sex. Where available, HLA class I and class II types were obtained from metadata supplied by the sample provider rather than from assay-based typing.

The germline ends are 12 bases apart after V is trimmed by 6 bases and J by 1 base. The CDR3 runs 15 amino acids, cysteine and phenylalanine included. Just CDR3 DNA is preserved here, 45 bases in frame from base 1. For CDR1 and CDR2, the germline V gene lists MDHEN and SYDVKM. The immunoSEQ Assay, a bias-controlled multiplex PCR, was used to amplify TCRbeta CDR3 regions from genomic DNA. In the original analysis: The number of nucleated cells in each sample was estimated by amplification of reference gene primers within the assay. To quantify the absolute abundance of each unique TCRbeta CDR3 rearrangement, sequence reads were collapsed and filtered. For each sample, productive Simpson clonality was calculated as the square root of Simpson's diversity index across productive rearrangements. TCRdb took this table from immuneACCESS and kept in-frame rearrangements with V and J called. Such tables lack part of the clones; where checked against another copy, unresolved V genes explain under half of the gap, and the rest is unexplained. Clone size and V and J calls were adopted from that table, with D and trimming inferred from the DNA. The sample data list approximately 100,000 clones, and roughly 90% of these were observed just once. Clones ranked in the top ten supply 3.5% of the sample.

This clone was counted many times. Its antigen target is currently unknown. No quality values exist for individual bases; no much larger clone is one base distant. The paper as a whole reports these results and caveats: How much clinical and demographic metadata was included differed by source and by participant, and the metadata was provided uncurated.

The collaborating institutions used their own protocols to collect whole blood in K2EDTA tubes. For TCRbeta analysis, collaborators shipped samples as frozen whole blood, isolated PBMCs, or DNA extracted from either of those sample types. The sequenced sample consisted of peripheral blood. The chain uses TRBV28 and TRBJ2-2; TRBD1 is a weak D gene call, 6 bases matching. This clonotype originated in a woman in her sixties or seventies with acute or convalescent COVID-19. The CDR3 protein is CASRLQGLNTGELFF. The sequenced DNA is TGTGCCAGCAGGCTACAGGGTTTGAACACCGGGGAGCTGTTTTTT.